This TCR beta chain emerged from a study of cytomegalovirus exposure and HLA in healthy donors. Whole-study findings and limits: Most TCR sequences were seen very rarely across donors, but some public TCRs occurred in many.

Notes on this clone: Its target is not known. Additional DNA sequences in this sample encode the identical CDR3.

The CDR3 length is 15 residues. Germline assignment: CDR1 SGDLS and CDR2 YYNGEE. V lost 0 bases, J lost 2 bases, and 3 bases stayed unmatched. In the PCR, 60 Vbeta and 13 Jbeta primers were used. Using immunoSEQ multiplex PCR, the repertoire was profiled, and TCRdb retains in-frame clones only, with some absent. The table includes approximately 200,000 clones, about 77% detected once. V is TRBV9 and J is TRBJ2-5, with 8 bases matching TRBD2. The sequencing sample was made of PBMCs. This receptor was identified in a man aged 30 to 45 in good health and CMV-seropositive. In DNA, the CDR3 is TGTGCCAGCAGCGTAGCTGCGGGGGGTCAAGAGACCCAGTACTTC. This sequence encodes CASSVAAGGQETQYF.